Listed below are T cell receptor beta chains from one sample, sequenced in a study of radiation and T cells in renal cell carcinoma. TCRdb keeps only in-frame clones here, not all; method: immunoSEQ multiplex PCR. The data contain 150,000 to 190,000 clones, 87% of them singletons. The sample was blood, taken from a patient whose treatment included radiotherapy and nephrectomy. The origin of the receptors is a woman aged 50 to 60 with renal cell carcinoma. Each CDR3 is given with its conserved first and last residue. The D gene is left open where the match is weak. Clone size is not always given. Where it is, it says once, few, many or a class for expanded clones.

TRBD1,TRBV6-1,TRBJ1-1,-,CASTGQGTEAFF,TGTGCCAGCACGGGACAGGGGACGGAAGCTTTCTTT
-,TRBV20-1,TRBJ1-1,few,CSARGFNGAFF,TGCAGTGCTAGAGGCTTTAATGGAGCTTTCTTT
TRBD1,TRBV7-2,TRBJ1-2,once,CASSLSNMRTGGNYGYTF,TGTGCCAGCAGCTTATCAAATATGAGGACAGGGGGAAACTATGGCTACACCTTC
-,TRBV6-1,TRBJ2-1,-,CASSEGGGPYNEQFF,TGTGCCAGCAGTGAAGGGGGGGGCCCCTACAATGAGCAGTTCTTC
-,TRBV4-2,TRBJ1-2,-,CASSLNRGNNYGYTF,TGTGCCAGCAGCCTGAATAGGGGGAACAACTATGGCTACACCTTC
TRBD1,TRBV6-1,TRBJ2-7,-,CASSPGQGVNQYF,TGTGCCAGCAGCCCGGGACAGGGGGTCAACCAGTACTTC
TRBD1,TRBV4-3,TRBJ2-1,-,CASSQSTGGTYNEQFF,TGCGCCAGCAGCCAATCGACAGGGGGCACCTACAATGAGCAGTTCTTC
TRBD2,TRBV4-2,TRBJ2-1,-,CASSQVFSGGGNEQFF,TGTGCCAGCAGCCAAGTCTTTAGCGGGGGGGGCAATGAGCAGTTCTTC
TRBD1,TRBV2,TRBJ2-2,-,CASTRTGGTGELFF,TGTGCCAGCACTCGGACAGGGGGCACCGGGGAGCTGTTTTTT
TRBD1,TRBV19,TRBJ1-5,-,CASSIDIPWGQGRNQPQHF,TGTGCCAGTAGTATAGATATCCCCTGGGGACAGGGACGTAATCAGCCCCAGCATTTT
-,TRBV4-3,TRBJ2-6,-,CASSQDSGAGANVLTF,TGCGCCAGCAGCCAAGATTCAGGTGCTGGGGCCAACGTCCTGACTTTC
TRBD1,TRBV18,TRBJ1-4,-,CASSPTGGKEKLFF,TGTGCCAGCTCGCCTACAGGGGGCAAAGAAAAACTGTTTTTT
-,TRBV6-5,TRBJ1-6,-,CASSSGDSYNSPLHF,TGTGCCAGCAGTTCCGGGGACTCCTATAATTCACCCCTCCACTTT
TRBD2,TRBV7-3,TRBJ2-2,once,CASSLGGGSNTGELFF,TGTGCCAGCAGCTTAGGCGGGGGATCGAACACCGGGGAGCTGTTTTTT
-,TRBV2,TRBJ2-3,-,CASREDNYLGDTQYF,TGTGCCAGCAGAGAAGACAACTACCTCGGGGATACGCAGTATTTT
TRBD2,TRBV9,TRBJ2-1,once,CASTETSGGLNEQFF,TGTGCCAGCACCGAAACTAGCGGGGGGTTGAATGAGCAGTTCTTC
-,TRBV18,TRBJ1-1,-,CASSPGRLGDTEAFF,TGTGCCAGCTCACCAGGCAGGTTGGGTGACACTGAAGCTTTCTTT
-,TRBV6-1,TRBJ2-7,-,CASSEQGGLGEQYF,TGTGCCAGCAGTGAACAGGGTGGTCTTGGTGAGCAGTACTTC
-,TRBV19,TRBJ1-5,-,CASSYGRTVNQPQHF,TGTGCCAGTAGTTACGGTAGGACAGTCAATCAGCCCCAGCATTTT
TRBD1,TRBV6-5,TRBJ2-7,-,CASTNAGTGGDEQYF,TGTGCCAGCACCAACGCTGGGACAGGGGGAGACGAGCAGTACTTC
-,TRBV5-6,TRBJ1-5,-,CASSLGATGQPQHF,TGTGCCAGCAGCTTGGGTGCGACTGGGCAGCCCCAGCATTTT
TRBD1,TRBV6-5,TRBJ1-1,-,CASWGTGDRAFF,TGTGCCAGTTGGGGGACAGGCGATAGAGCTTTCTTT
-,TRBV6-6,TRBJ2-7,-,CASSYSSSRQGTEQYF,TGTGCCAGCAGTTACTCGAGTTCCCGCCAGGGCACCGAGCAGTACTTC
-,TRBV29-1,TRBJ2-1,-,CSVLGGAYNEQFF,TGCAGCGTTTTGGGGGGGGCTTACAATGAGCAGTTCTTC
TRBD2,TRBV4-1,TRBJ2-5,-,CASSPSGGYQETQYF,TGCGCCAGCAGCCCCAGCGGGGGATACCAAGAGACCCAGTACTTC
-,TRBV6-6,TRBJ2-7,-,CASSPFHEQYF,TGTGCCAGCAGTCCCTTCCACGAGCAGTACTTC